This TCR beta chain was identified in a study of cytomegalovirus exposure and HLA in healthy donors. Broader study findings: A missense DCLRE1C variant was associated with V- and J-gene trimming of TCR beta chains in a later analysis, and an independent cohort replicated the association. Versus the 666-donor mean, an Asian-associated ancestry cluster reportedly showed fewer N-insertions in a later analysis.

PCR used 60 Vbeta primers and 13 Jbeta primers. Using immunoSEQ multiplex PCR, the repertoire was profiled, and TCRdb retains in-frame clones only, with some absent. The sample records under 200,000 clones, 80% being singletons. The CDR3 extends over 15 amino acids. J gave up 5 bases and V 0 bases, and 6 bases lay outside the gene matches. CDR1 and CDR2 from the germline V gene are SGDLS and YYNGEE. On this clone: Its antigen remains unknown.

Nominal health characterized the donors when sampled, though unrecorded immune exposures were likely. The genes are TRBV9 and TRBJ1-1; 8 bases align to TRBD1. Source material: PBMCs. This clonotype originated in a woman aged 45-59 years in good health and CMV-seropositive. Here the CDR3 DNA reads TGTGCCAGCAGCGTAGCTACAGGGGGAGGAACTGAAGCTTTCTTT. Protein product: CASSVATGGGTEAFF.